The 4 T cell receptor beta chains below all came from one sample that was sequenced in a study of blood T cell repertoires in COVID-19. The table came from immunoSEQ multiplex PCR; TCRdb's copy has only in-frame clones and leaves some out. The sample lists over 200,000 clones, approximately 80% occurring once. Sequenced sample: PBMCs or T cells enriched from blood (not recorded which). The receptors were gathered from a man aged 55 to 70 who had recovered from COVID-19.

This chain joins TRBV6-5 and TRBJ1-2; 12 bases map to TRBD1. Germline assignment: CDR1 MNHEY and CDR2 SVGAGI. This CDR3 contains 14 residues. V lost 6 bases to trimming and J lost 8 bases; unmatched junction nucleotides: 7. The CDR3 region is CASSPGQGAGGYTF. CDR3 coding DNA: TGTGCCAGCAGCCCGGGACAGGGGGCGGGGGGCTACACCTTC.

This rearrangement joins TRBV2 to TRBJ1-5; TRBD1 aligns across 8 bases. The CDR3 covers 15 residues. J gave up 6 bases and V 3 bases, and 7 bases lay outside the gene matches. The germline V gene encodes CDR1 SNHLY and CDR2 FYNNEI. The CDR3 loop reads CASSETFRGLQPQHF. The CDR3 nucleotides are TGTGCCAGCAGTGAGACTTTCAGGGGGCTTCAGCCCCAGCATTTT.

This chain uses TRBV19 with TRBJ1-1; TRBD1 might be the D (6 bases). CDR3 length: 15 amino acids. Germline CDR1 reads LNHDA; CDR2 reads SQIVND (reference sequence). V lost 2 bases to trimming and J lost 3 bases, with 13 bases between them. In nucleotides, the CDR3 is TGTGCCAGTAGTATATTGGCAAAGGGGGACACTGAAGCTTTCTTT. Translation: CASSILAKGDTEAFF.

The chain is built from TRBV7-8 and TRBJ1-4, with 9 bases lining up with TRBD1. Trimming cost V 5 bases and J 9 bases; bases outside gene matches: 13. Germline V gene lookup returns CDR1 SGHVS and CDR2 FQNEAQ. The CDR3 has 16 residues. Written as DNA, the CDR3 is TGTGCCAGCAGCCGTCAAGCGGGACAGGGAGGCCAAAAACTGTTTTTT. Translation: CASSRQAGQGGQKLFF.